Detailed here is one T cell receptor (beta chain). Its antigen is not known. These data belong to a study of identifying expanded T cells in peripheral blood. Regarding the study as a whole: Clone count variance between roughly 2-week samples rose with total template count. Approximately 1.1 clones differed between technical replicates, versus around 15 and 19 over time.

Germline trimming cut 4 bases from V and 5 bases from J; bases unmatched to any gene: 9. The CDR3 is 15 amino acids. Germline loops: CDR1 SGHRS, CDR2 YFSETQ. Collection occurred without any documented infections or immune events in donors. The assay was immunoSEQ multiplex PCR, and TCRdb's table has in-frame clones only and misses some. Of tens of thousands of clones in the sample, approximately 90% were seen once. This clonotype was obtained from a person between 18 and 75 years old in good health. The chain is built from TRBV5-1 and TRBJ1-2; 9 bases map to TRBD1. Material for sequencing was blood. CDR3: CASSPLRDRVYGYTF. The CDR3, as DNA: TGCGCCAGCAGCCCCCTCCGGGACAGGGTGTATGGCTACACCTTC.